Here is one TCR beta chain with its context. Germline CDR1 DFQATT, CDR2 SNEGSKA (reference sequence). Unmatched junction bases numbered 16, after V lost 6 bases and J lost 8 bases. The CDR3 covers 15 residues. Each CDR3 protein gets one entry after TCRdb re-called the reads with MiXCR. The sample records 200,000 to 300,000 distinct CDR3 sequences, roughly 13% being singletons. These data originate in a study of T cell repertoires in cytomegalovirus infection. J is TRBJ1-2 and V is TRBV20-1, with 9 bases identical to TRBD1. The source is a human donor in good health (CMV status not recorded). Some clones in this sample may be carry-over from other donors' samples. The specimen sequenced was PBMCs. The CDR3 sequence is CSATPSTGGRGGYTF. CDR3 in DNA: TGCAGTGCAACCCCTTCGACAGGGGGAAGAGGGGGCTACACCTTC.